A single sample gave rise to the 21 T cell receptor beta chains below, sequenced in a study of blood T cell repertoires in COVID-19. TCRdb keeps only in-frame clones here, not all; method: immunoSEQ multiplex PCR. The repertoire includes about 300,000 clones, approximately 90% of them detected once, and less than 4.5% sits in the top ten. The specimen sequenced was PBMCs or T cells enriched from blood (not recorded which). Receptors originate from a man aged 25-45 years who had recovered from COVID-19.

The chain employs TRBV29-1 and TRBJ2-7; D not certain. Trimming took off 5 bases at V and 0 bases at J, with 8 bases between the two ends. Germline V CDR1 and CDR2: SQVTM, ANQGSEA. CDR3 length equals 12 residues. The CDR3 spells CSVLGISYEQYF. The CDR3 nucleotides are TGCAGCGTTCTAGGTATCTCCTACGAGCAGTACTTC.

The chain links TRBV3-1 (or the pseudogene TRBV3-2) to TRBJ1-2; D is undetermined. The CDR3 has 11 amino acids. CDR1 and CDR2 from the germline V gene are LGHDT and YNNKEL (reference sequence). V was pared by 2 bases and J by 9 bases, with 7 bases between. The CDR3 region is CASSQLSSYTF. CDR3 in DNA: TGTGCCAGCAGCCAACTCTCTAGCTACACCTTC.

The rearrangement joins TRBV18 to TRBJ1-4; a weak D match, TRBD1 (6 bases). The CDR3 contains 15 residues. Germline CDR1 reads KGHSH; CDR2 reads LQKENI. The V and J ends lost 6 bases and 3 bases respectively, with 14 bases between them. The DNA for the CDR3 is TGTGCCAGCTCCTTAGACCAGGGGCCTAATGAAAAACTGTTTTTT. Translated, it gives CASSLDQGPNEKLFF.

The V and J genes are TRBV5-4 and TRBJ1-3; maybe TRBD1 (5 bases). The CDR3 contains 16 residues. V lost 5 bases to trimming and J lost 3 bases, with 18 bases between them. Germline CDR1 is SGHNT and CDR2 is YYREEE (reference sequence). Here the CDR3 reads CASRPLSRVGGNTIYF. For the CDR3, the DNA is TGTGCCAGCAGACCTCTTAGCAGGGTAGGTGGAAACACCATATATTTT.

V and J are TRBV28 and TRBJ2-3, with a tentative D call TRBD1 (5 bases). Trimming took off 4 bases at V and 2 bases at J, with 10 bases between the two ends. The length of the CDR3 is 14 residues. The germline V gene has CDR1 MDHEN and CDR2 SYDVKM. This CDR3 reads CASSSRVSTDTQYF. In DNA, the CDR3 is TGTGCCAGCAGTTCCAGGGTTTCCACAGATACGCAGTATTTT.

The V gene is TRBV27, the J gene TRBJ2-3; TRBD1 agrees at 10 bases. The CDR3 sequence is 17 residues long. Germline assignment: CDR1 MNHEY and CDR2 SMNVEV (reference sequence). After removal of 2 bases from V and 3 bases from J, the junction contained 8 bases not matched to a gene. The DNA for the CDR3 is TGTGCCAGCAGTTTAAGCCGGACAGGGGGGTCGACAGATACGCAGTATTTT. Translation gives CASSLSRTGGSTDTQYF.

J is TRBJ2-7 and V is TRBV27, with TRBD1 as a possible D gene (5 bases). Germline loops: CDR1 MNHEY, CDR2 SMNVEV (reference sequence). V dropped 6 bases and J dropped 4 bases, with 10 bases sitting between them. The CDR3 runs to 12 residues. CDR3 DNA sequence: TGTGCCAGCAGCAGGGATACTTACGAGCAGTACTTC. This gives the protein CASSRDTYEQYF.

The rearrangement links TRBV5-5 to TRBJ2-3, with 10 bases matching TRBD2. This CDR3 contains 16 residues. Per germline, CDR1 SGHKS and CDR2 YYEKEE (reference sequence). With V trimmed by 2 bases and J by 6 bases, 9 bases remained unmatched. CDR3 sequence reads: CASSFVLAGLRDTQYF. CDR3 DNA: TGTGCCAGCAGCTTCGTACTAGCGGGATTGCGGGATACGCAGTATTTT. Full variable domain (remainder filled in from reference TRBV5-5 and TRBJ2-3): DAGVTQSPTHLIKTRGQQVTLRCSPISGHKSVSWYQQVLGQGPQFIFQYYEKEERGRGNFPDRFSARQFPNYSSELNVNALLLGDSALYLCASSFVLAGLRDTQYFGPGTRLTVL.

The J gene is TRBJ2-5, the V gene TRBV15; TRBD1 agrees at 10 bases. V lost 4 bases to trimming and J lost 7 bases; unmatched junction nucleotides: 9. CDR1 is LNHNV and CDR2 is YYDKDF in the germline V gene (reference sequence). The CDR3 consists of 15 residues. In DNA form, the CDR3 reads TGTGCCACCAGCATCCGGGACAGGGGATCGTCGACCCAGTACTTC. Translating gives CATSIRDRGSSTQYF.

This clone is a singleton in its sample. This rearrangement joins TRBV25-1 to TRBJ2-3; 8 nucleotides align to TRBD1. CDR1 and CDR2 from the germline V gene are MGHDK and SYGVNS. The CDR3 sequence is 16 residues long. J was trimmed by 3 bases and V by 2 bases; bases with no gene match: 7. The CDR3: CASSEMGRGHTDTQYF. DNA for the CDR3: TGTGCCAGCAGTGAAATGGGCAGGGGGCATACAGATACGCAGTATTTT. The full variable domain, its missing parts supplied by reference TRBV25-1 and TRBJ2-3, is EADIYQTPRYLVIGTGKKITLECSQTMGHDKMYWYQQDPGMELHLIHYSYGVNSTEKGDLSSESTVSRIRTEHFPLTLESARPSHTSQYLCASSEMGRGHTDTQYFGPGTRLTVL.

The chain couples TRBV5-6 to TRBJ1-4; D is ambiguous. The length of the CDR3 is 15 residues. V shed 4 bases and J shed 0 bases, with 10 bases lying between them. Germline assignment: CDR1 SGHDT and CDR2 YYEEEE. The CDR3 protein is CASSIAGATNEKLFF. The CDR3 region has the DNA TGTGCCAGCAGCATCGCGGGTGCAACTAATGAAAAACTGTTTTTT.

The chain joins TRBV4-2 to TRBJ1-6; D not resolved. CDR3 length equals 17 residues. V was shortened by 0 bases and J by 7 bases, with 16 bases between the two germline ends. CDR1 is LGHNA and CDR2 is YNFKEQ in the germline V gene. CDR3 sequence (DNA): TGTGCCAGCAGCCAAGAAACACGCCTCCCCGGGAATTCACCCCTCCACTTT. Protein: CASSQETRLPGNSPLHF.

The genes are TRBV28 and TRBJ2-1; D is undetermined. The V and J ends lost 1 base and 6 bases respectively, with 16 bases between them. Germline assignment: CDR1 MDHEN and CDR2 SYDVKM. The length of the CDR3 is 16 residues. CDR3 sequence: CASSLLTSSVGNEQFF. The CDR3 DNA reads TGTGCCAGCAGTTTATTAACCAGCAGCGTGGGCAATGAGCAGTTCTTC.

The CDR3 region has the DNA TGTGCCAGCACCGGGGAGACCCAGTACTTC. Its protein product is CASTGETQYF. The chain has TRBV2 and TRBJ2-5; D uncertain. Germline V gene sequence: CDR1 SNHLY, CDR2 FYNNEI. The CDR3 runs 10 residues. Trimming removed 7 bases at V and 5 bases at J, with 5 bases between.

The V gene is TRBV5-8, the J gene TRBJ2-7; the D gene is possibly TRBD2 (7 bases). Trimming removed 4 bases at V and 3 bases at J, with 20 bases between. This CDR3 region has 16 residues. Looked up from germline, CDR1 is SGHTS and CDR2 is YDEGEE. CDR3 amino acids: CASSRGQLARHYEQYF. CDR3 nucleotide sequence: TGTGCCAGCAGCCGGGGGCAACTAGCGAGACACTACGAGCAGTACTTC.

This CDR3 reads CASSPTDRANTEAFF. The CDR3 DNA follows: TGTGCCAGCTCACCAACAGACAGGGCGAACACTGAAGCTTTCTTT. V gene TRBV18 combines with J gene TRBJ1-1; TRBD1 matches at 7 bases. The CDR3 is made up of 15 amino acids. Trimming cost V 2 bases and J 1 base; bases outside gene matches: 4. Germline-derived CDR1 and CDR2 are KGHSH and LQKENI.

This rearrangement joins TRBV14 to TRBJ2-2; the D gene is possibly TRBD2 (7 bases). V lost 0 bases to trimming and J lost 6 bases, with 26 bases between them. The germline V gene encodes CDR1 SGHDN and CDR2 FVKESK. The CDR3 contains 20 residues. CDR3 sequence reads: CASSQDIGRAGALGAGELFF. Here the CDR3 DNA reads TGTGCCAGCAGCCAAGATATCGGACGTGCGGGGGCGCTGGGGGCCGGGGAGCTGTTTTTT.

The CDR3: CASSIEAEGGDSPLHF. DNA of the CDR3: TGCGCCAGCAGCATCGAAGCTGAAGGGGGTGATTCACCCCTCCACTTT. This sequence joins TRBV5-1 and TRBJ1-6, with D possibly being TRBD1 (6 bases). Germline values: CDR1 SGHRS, CDR2 YFSETQ. Trimming pared 4 bases from V and 8 bases from J, leaving 19 bases between. The length of the CDR3 is 16 residues.

This clone was observed once. The chain recombines TRBV10-3 with TRBJ1-2, with 8 bases that match TRBD1. Germline values: CDR1 ENHRY, CDR2 SYGVKD. The length of the CDR3 is 14 residues. Losses at the gene ends were 4 bases for V and 0 bases for J; bases not matched to a gene: 1. CDR3 sequence reads: CAISGQGPNYGYTF. In nucleotides, the CDR3 is TGTGCCATCAGTGGACAGGGGCCTAACTATGGCTACACCTTC.

A single count supports this clone. The chain recombines TRBV30 with TRBJ2-5; tentative D call: TRBD2 (5 bases). V lost 2 bases to trimming and J lost 4 bases, with 29 bases between them. In germline, CDR1 is GTSNPN, CDR2 SVGIG (reference sequence). The CDR3 runs to 19 residues. CDR3 sequence: CAWSLGRQQKGLAGETQYF. The CDR3 region has the DNA TGTGCCTGGAGTCTAGGAAGGCAGCAGAAAGGACTGGCAGGAGAGACCCAGTACTTC.

The V gene is TRBV27, the J gene TRBJ1-1; perhaps TRBD1 as D (6 bases). V was pared by 5 bases and J by 1 base, with 17 bases between. CDR1 is MNHEY and CDR2 is SMNVEV in the germline V gene (reference sequence). This CDR3 spans 16 amino acids. The CDR3 loop reads CASSGNQGRQNTEAFF. CDR3 bases: TGTGCCAGCAGTGGAAATCAGGGGCGCCAGAACACTGAAGCTTTCTTT.